This paragraph reports one TCR beta chain. Its target is unknown. Germline CDR1 is GTSNPN and CDR2 is SVGIG (reference sequence). Trimming pared 1 base from V and 13 bases from J, leaving 13 bases between. This CDR3 contains 12 residues. The data were taken from a study of cytotoxic CD8 clonotypes in ibrutinib-treated CLL. Broader study findings: Rare overall, public clonotypes shrank or held steady under therapy.

PBMCs that had been cryopreserved were the source of roughly 2 micrograms of genomic DNA for TCR beta libraries. The repertoire was sequenced with immunoSEQ multiplex PCR; TCRdb's copy has only in-frame clones and lacks some. Of over 120,000 clones in the sample, 75% to 85% were seen once. This TCR derives from a human donor with chronic lymphocytic leukemia. V and J are TRBV30 and TRBJ1-4; D gene uncertain. This specimen consisted of PBMCs, obtained after 12 months of ibrutinib treatment. The CDR3 bases are TGTGCCTGGAGTGGAGGGAGGACTACACTGTTTTTT. This gives the protein CAWSGGRTTLFF.